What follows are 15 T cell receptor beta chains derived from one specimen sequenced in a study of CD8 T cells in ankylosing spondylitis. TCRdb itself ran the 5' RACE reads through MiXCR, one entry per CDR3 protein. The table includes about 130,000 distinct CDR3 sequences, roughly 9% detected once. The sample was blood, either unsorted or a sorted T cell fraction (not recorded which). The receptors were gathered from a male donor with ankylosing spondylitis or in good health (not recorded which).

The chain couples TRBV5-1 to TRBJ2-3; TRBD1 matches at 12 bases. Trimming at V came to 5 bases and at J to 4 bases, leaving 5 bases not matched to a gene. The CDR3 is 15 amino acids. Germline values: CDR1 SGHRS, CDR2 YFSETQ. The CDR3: CASRRDRGRPDTQYF. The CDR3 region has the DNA TGCGCCAGCAGGCGGGACAGGGGGCGACCAGATACGCAGTATTTT.

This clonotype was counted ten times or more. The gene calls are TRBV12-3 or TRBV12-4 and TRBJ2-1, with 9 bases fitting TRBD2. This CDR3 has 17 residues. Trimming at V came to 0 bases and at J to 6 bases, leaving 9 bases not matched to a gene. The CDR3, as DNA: TGTGCCAGCAGTTTAGCACCATGGGCGGGAGGGAGCAATGAGCAGTTCTTC. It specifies CASSLAPWAGGSNEQFF.

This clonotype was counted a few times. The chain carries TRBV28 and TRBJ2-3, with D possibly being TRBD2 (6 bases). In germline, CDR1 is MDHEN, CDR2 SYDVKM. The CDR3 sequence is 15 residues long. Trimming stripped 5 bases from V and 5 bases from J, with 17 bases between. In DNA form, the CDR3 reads TGTGCCAGCAGTCCCAGGCGGCGGGGCGTAGATACGCAGTATTTT. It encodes CASSPRRRGVDTQYF.

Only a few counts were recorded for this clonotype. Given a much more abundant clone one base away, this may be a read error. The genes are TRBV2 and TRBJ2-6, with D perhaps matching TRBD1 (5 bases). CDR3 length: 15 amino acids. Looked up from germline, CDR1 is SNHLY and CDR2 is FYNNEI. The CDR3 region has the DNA TGTGCCAGCAGCGATAGTTACTCTGGGGCCAACGGCCTGACTTTC. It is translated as CASSDSYSGANGLTF.

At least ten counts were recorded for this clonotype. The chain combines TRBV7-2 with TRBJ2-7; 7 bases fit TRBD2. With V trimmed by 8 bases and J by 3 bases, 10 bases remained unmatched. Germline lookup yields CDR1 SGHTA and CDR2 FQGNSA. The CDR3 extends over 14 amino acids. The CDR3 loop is CASRNAGEVYEQYF. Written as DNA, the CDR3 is TGTGCCAGCCGCAATGCGGGGGAGGTCTACGAGCAGTACTTC.

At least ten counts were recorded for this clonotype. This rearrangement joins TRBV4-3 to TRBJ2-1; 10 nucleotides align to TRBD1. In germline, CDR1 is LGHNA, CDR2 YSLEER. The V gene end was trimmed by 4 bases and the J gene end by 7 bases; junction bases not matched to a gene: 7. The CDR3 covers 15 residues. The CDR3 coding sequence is TGCGCCAGCAGCCCTAGGGACAGGGGCAATAATGAGCAGTTCTTC. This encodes CASSPRDRGNNEQFF.

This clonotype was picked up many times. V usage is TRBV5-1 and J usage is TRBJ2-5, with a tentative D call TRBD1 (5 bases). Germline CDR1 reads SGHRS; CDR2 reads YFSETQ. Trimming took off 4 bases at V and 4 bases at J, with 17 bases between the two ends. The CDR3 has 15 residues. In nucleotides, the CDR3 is TGCGCCAGCAGCCCTGGTTTCCAGGGTGCAGAGACCCAGTACTTC. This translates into CASSPGFQGAETQYF.

This chain's CDR3 is CASNPPSRTEAFF. CDR3 bases: TGTGCCAGCAACCCCCCGTCCAGGACTGAAGCTTTCTTT. This sequence joins TRBV28 and TRBJ1-1; D remains ambiguous. Between the trimmed V and J ends, which lost 7 bases and 5 bases, there was a span of 14 bases. Germline CDR1 is MDHEN and CDR2 is SYDVKM. This CDR3 contains 13 residues. Supplemented by reference TRBV28 and TRBJ1-1, the full variable domain reads DVKVTQSSRYLVKRTGEKVFLECVQDMDHENMFWYRQDPGLGLRLIYFSYDVKMKEKGDIPEGYSVSREKKERFSLILESASTNQTSMYLCASNPPSRTEAFFGQGTRLTVV.

The DNA of the CDR3 is TGTGCCAGCTCACCAGGGCGGAACCCCCGGGAGCAGTTCTTC. It translates to CASSPGRNPREQFF. The chain employs TRBV18 and TRBJ2-1; the D is unclear. The CDR3 has 14 residues. CDR1 is KGHSH and CDR2 is LQKENI in the germline V gene. Trimming took 2 bases from V and 10 from J, leaving 15 bases between them.

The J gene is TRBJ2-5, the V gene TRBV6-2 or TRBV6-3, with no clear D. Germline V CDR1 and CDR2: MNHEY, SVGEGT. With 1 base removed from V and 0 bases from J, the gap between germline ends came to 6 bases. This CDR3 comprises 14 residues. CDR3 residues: CASSYFGYQETQYF. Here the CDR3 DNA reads TGTGCCAGCAGTTACTTCGGCTACCAAGAGACCCAGTACTTC.

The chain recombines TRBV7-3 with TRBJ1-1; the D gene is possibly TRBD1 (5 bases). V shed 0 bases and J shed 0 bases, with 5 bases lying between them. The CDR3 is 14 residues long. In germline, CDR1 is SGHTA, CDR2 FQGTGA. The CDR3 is CASSLTQVNTEAFF. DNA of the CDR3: TGTGCCAGCAGCTTAACACAGGTGAACACTGAAGCTTTCTTT.

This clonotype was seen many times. CDR3 in amino acids: CASSQDQSGITRETQYF. For the CDR3, the DNA is TGTGCCAGCAGCCAAGATCAGAGCGGGATCACGCGAGAGACCCAGTACTTC. This chain uses TRBV14 with TRBJ2-5; 7 nucleotides agree with TRBD2. CDR1 and CDR2 (germline): SGHDN, FVKESK. The CDR3 consists of 17 residues. V shed 0 bases and J 4 bases; nucleotides not matched to a gene: 11.

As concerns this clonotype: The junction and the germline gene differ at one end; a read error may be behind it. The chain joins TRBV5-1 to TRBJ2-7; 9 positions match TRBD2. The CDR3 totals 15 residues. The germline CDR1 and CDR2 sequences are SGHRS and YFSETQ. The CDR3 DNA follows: TGCGCCAGCAGCTTGAATAGCGGGAGTTCATACGAGCACTACTTC. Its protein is CASSLNSGSSYEHYF.

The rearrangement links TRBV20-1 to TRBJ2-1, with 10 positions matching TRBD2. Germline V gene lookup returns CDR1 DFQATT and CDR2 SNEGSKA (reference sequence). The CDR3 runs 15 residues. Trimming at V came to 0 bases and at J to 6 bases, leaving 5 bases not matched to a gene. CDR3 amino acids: CSARDSGLAVNEQFF. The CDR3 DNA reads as TGCAGTGCTAGAGATAGCGGACTAGCGGTCAATGAGCAGTTCTTC.

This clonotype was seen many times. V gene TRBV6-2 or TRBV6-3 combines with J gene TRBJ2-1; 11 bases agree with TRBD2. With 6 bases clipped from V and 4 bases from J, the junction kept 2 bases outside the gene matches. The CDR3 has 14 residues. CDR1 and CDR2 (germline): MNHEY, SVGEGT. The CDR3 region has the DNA TGTGCCAGCAGGACTAGCGGGGCATACAATGAGCAGTTCTTC. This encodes CASRTSGAYNEQFF.